A single sample is the source of the 31 T cell receptor beta chains below, sequenced in a study of memory CD4+ T cells and cytomegalovirus serostatus. Single viable CD3+CD4+CD8-CD45RO+ cells were sorted as the memory CD4+ T cells. Here immunoSEQ multiplex PCR was the method, and the copy in TCRdb shows in-frame clones only, minus some. The table has around 50,000 clones, roughly three quarters seen once. Sequencing was done on a sample of memory CD4+ T cells from blood. These TCRs come from an adult in good health and CMV-seronegative.

The chain combines TRBV19 with TRBJ2-1; D might be TRBD2 (5 bases). The ends were cut back, 9 bases at V and 5 bases at J, with 20 bases in the middle. The CDR3 runs to 15 residues. Germline CDR1 and CDR2: LNHDA and SQIVND (reference sequence). CDR3 sequence (DNA): TGTGCCAGCGGGATTGGACGGCCGACAAACAATGAGCAGTTCTTC. It translates to CASGIGRPTNNEQFF.

The chain couples TRBV28 to TRBJ2-7, with TRBD2 matching 15 bases. CDR1 is MDHEN and CDR2 is SYDVKM in the germline V gene. The CDR3 loop spans 18 amino acids. Trimming at V came to 6 bases and at J to 0 bases, leaving 9 bases not matched to a gene. The CDR3 loop reads CASRDGGLAGGLSYEQYF. As DNA, the CDR3 is TGTGCCAGCAGAGACGGGGGACTAGCGGGAGGTCTCTCCTACGAGCAGTACTTC. The full variable domain, completed using reference TRBV28 and TRBJ2-7, is DVKVTQSSRYLVKRTGEKVFLECVQDMDHENMFWYRQDPGLGLRLIYFSYDVKMKEKGDIPEGYSVSREKKERFSLILESASTNQTSMYLCASRDGGLAGGLSYEQYFGPGTRLTVT.

The chain has TRBV6-6 and TRBJ2-7; unclear D gene. The CDR3 contains 15 residues. From germline, CDR1 is MNHNY and CDR2 SVGAGI (reference sequence). The germline V and J ends were trimmed by 2 bases and 2 bases, with 13 bases remaining between them. The CDR3 sequence: CASSYDASETYEQYF. CDR3 nucleotide sequence: TGTGCCAGCAGTTACGACGCCAGCGAAACCTACGAGCAGTACTTC.

The gene calls are TRBV5-4 and TRBJ2-5; possible D gene TRBD1, 5 bases. Trimming removed 4 bases at V and 2 bases at J, with 9 bases between. CDR1 is SGHNT, CDR2 YYREEE, per germline (reference sequence). The CDR3 is made up of 13 amino acids. The CDR3 spells CASSGDRQETQYF. Written as DNA, the CDR3 is TGTGCCAGCAGCGGAGACAGACAAGAGACCCAGTACTTC.

A remark on this clone: Different DNA sequences within this sample yield the same CDR3. This sequence joins TRBV7-9 and TRBJ2-7; D perhaps matches TRBD2 (6 bases). V lost 2 bases and J lost 0, with 8 bases in between. In germline, CDR1 is SEHNR, CDR2 FQNEAQ (reference sequence). The CDR3 runs 14 residues. The CDR3 DNA reads TGTGCCAGCAGCTTACACGGGAGCTCCTACGAGCAGTACTTC. It is translated as CASSLHGSSYEQYF.

This chain links TRBV5-8 with TRBJ2-5; no clear D. V was shortened by 1 base and J by 5 bases, with 3 bases between the two germline ends. The CDR3 is 11 amino acids. In germline, CDR1 is SGHTS, CDR2 YDEGEE. DNA for the CDR3: TGTGCCAGCAGCTTGTGGGAGACCCAGTACTTC. It yields the protein CASSLWETQYF.

The sample holds a few counts of this clone. The chain couples TRBV28 to TRBJ1-2; D uncertain. Deletions cut 10 bases from V and 8 bases from J, with 17 bases between. This CDR3 comprises 12 residues. Germline V gene data show CDR1 as MDHEN and CDR2 as SYDVKM. The CDR3, as DNA: TGTGCCATCCTTGGGGAGTTACTCGGCTACACCTTC. It codes for CAILGELLGYTF.

This chain links TRBV11-3 with TRBJ2-1; D unclear. There are 14 residues in the CDR3. Germline assignment: CDR1 SGHNT and CDR2 YENEEA. V lost 4 bases and J 5 bases, leaving 12 bases between the germline ends. Here the CDR3 reads CASSSPRHNNEQFF. CDR3 coding DNA: TGTGCCAGCAGCTCCCCCAGACACAACAATGAGCAGTTCTTC.

In its sample, this clone was seen once. The CDR3 DNA follows: TGTGCCAGCAGCGAAGGGACAGGCGGGGACTATGGCTACACCTTC. The encoded protein is CASSEGTGGDYGYTF. The chain is built from TRBV7-9 and TRBJ1-2, with 8 bases lining up with TRBD1. Germline V gene data show CDR1 as SEHNR and CDR2 as FQNEAQ (reference sequence). Trimming took 5 bases from V and 3 from J; bases not matched to a gene: 8. The CDR3 is 15 amino acids.

This clone was observed once. The V and J genes are TRBV18 and TRBJ2-1, with 9 bases matching TRBD2. The CDR3 totals 15 residues. Unmatched junction bases numbered 5, after V lost 3 bases and J lost 5 bases. Germline values: CDR1 KGHSH, CDR2 LQKENI. Here the CDR3 reads CASSPLAGDDNEQFF. The CDR3 coding sequence is TGTGCCAGCTCACCCTTAGCGGGGGACGACAATGAGCAGTTCTTC.

This chain joins TRBV5-6 and TRBJ2-1, with TRBD2 matching over 15 bases. This CDR3 is 14 amino acids long. Unmatched junction bases numbered 2, after V lost 5 bases and J lost 8 bases. The germline CDR1 and CDR2 sequences are SGHDT and YYEEEE. The CDR3: CASRGLAGGHEQFF. The DNA for the CDR3 is TGTGCCAGCAGGGGACTAGCGGGAGGCCATGAGCAGTTCTTC. Looking up the rest from reference TRBV5-6 and TRBJ2-1 gives the full variable domain: DAGVTQSPTHLIKTRGQQVTLRCSPKSGHDTVSWYQQALGQGPQFIFQYYEEEERQRGNFPDRFSGHQFPNYSSELNVNALLLGDSALYLCASRGLAGGHEQFFGPGTRLTVL.

V gene TRBV21-1 combines with J gene TRBJ2-3; the table's D call TRBD2 went unverified against the DNA. TRBV21-1 is annotated as a pseudogene. The CDR3 loop spans 17 amino acids. CDR3 nucleotides: TGTGCCAGCAGCAAAGCGAGCACTAGCGGCAGAACAGATACGCAGTATTTT. It yields the protein CASSKASTSGRTDTQYF.

This clone was detected a few times. The chain combines TRBV9 with TRBJ2-1, with 11 positions matching TRBD2. From germline, CDR1 is SGDLS and CDR2 YYNGEE. V shed 5 bases, J shed 5 bases, and the junction held 6 bases outside the gene matches. The CDR3 contains 15 residues. This chain's CDR3 is CASSSTSGMHNEQFF. The CDR3 coding sequence is TGTGCCAGCAGTTCGACTAGCGGGATGCACAATGAGCAGTTCTTC.

The genes are TRBV27 and TRBJ2-1; D is possibly TRBD1 (6 bases). The CDR3 is 13 amino acids. The germline gives CDR1 MNHEY, CDR2 SMNVEV (reference sequence). V lost 5 bases to trimming and J lost 4 bases, with 9 bases between them. CDR3 nucleotide sequence: TGTGCCAGCAGTGCAGGACAGTACAATGAGCAGTTCTTC. This translates into CASSAGQYNEQFF.

This chain joins TRBV7-9 and TRBJ1-1; D remains unclear. The V end lost 0 bases, the J end lost 0 bases, and 5 bases lay between the germline ends. Germline V gives CDR1 SEHNR, CDR2 FQNEAQ (reference sequence). The CDR3 spans 14 residues. Here the CDR3 reads CASSLAQLNTEAFF. The CDR3 nucleotides are TGTGCCAGCAGCTTAGCACAGCTGAACACTGAAGCTTTCTTT.

This clone was seen a few times. The chain links TRBV14 to TRBJ2-7, with 10 bases that match TRBD1. This CDR3 contains 20 residues. J lost 2 bases, V lost 2 bases, and 18 bases had no gene match. CDR1 and CDR2 from the germline V gene are SGHDN and FVKESK. This CDR3 reads CASSQLSFKVWDRGPYEQYF. Written as DNA, the CDR3 is TGTGCCAGCAGCCAACTTTCTTTCAAAGTTTGGGACAGGGGTCCCTACGAGCAGTACTTC. The whole variable domain, filled in from reference TRBV14 and TRBJ2-7, reads EAGVTQFPSHSVIEKGQTVTLRCDPISGHDNLYWYRRVMGKEIKFLLHFVKESKQDESGMPNNRFLAERTGGTYSTLKVQPAELEDSGVYFCASSQLSFKVWDRGPYEQYFGPGTRLTVT.

This clone has only one observation. The V gene is TRBV12-5, the J gene TRBJ2-7; possibly TRBD1 for D (6 bases). Looked up from germline, CDR1 is LGHNT and CDR2 is FRNRAP. V was pared by 4 bases and J by 7 bases, with 14 bases between. This CDR3 has 13 residues. The CDR3 is CASGSRQVWEQYF. Written as DNA, the CDR3 is TGTGCTAGTGGTTCAAGACAGGTATGGGAGCAGTACTTC.

The chain joins TRBV30 to TRBJ2-1; 9 bases line up with TRBD2. Germline trimming cut 0 bases from V and 4 bases from J; bases unmatched to any gene: 7. CDR3 length: 16 amino acids. Germline CDR1 GTSNPN, CDR2 SVGIG (reference sequence). CDR3 coding DNA: TGTGCCTGGAGTGTCCCGCTAGCGGGACTTTACAATGAGCAGTTCTTC. It codes for CAWSVPLAGLYNEQFF.

This chain joins TRBV7-9 and TRBJ1-1; D is possibly TRBD1 (5 bases). The germline V and J ends were trimmed by 0 bases and 5 bases, with 10 bases remaining between them. The germline V gene encodes CDR1 SEHNR and CDR2 FQNEAQ (reference sequence). The CDR3 spans 14 residues. In nucleotides, the CDR3 is TGTGCCAGCAGCTTAGCGGGGGAACGTACTGAAGCTTTCTTT. Protein product: CASSLAGERTEAFF.

This sequence joins TRBV5-5 and TRBJ2-7, with TRBD1 matching over 8 bases. The V segment lost 0 bases and the J segment 3 bases; nucleotides outside the gene matches: 5. The CDR3 length is 15 residues. From germline, CDR1 is SGHKS and CDR2 YYEKEE (reference sequence). Here the CDR3 reads CASSLEPGGVYEQYF. The CDR3 region has the DNA TGTGCCAGCAGCTTGGAGCCAGGGGGCGTCTACGAGCAGTACTTC.

The chain joins TRBV4-1 to TRBJ2-1; weak D call: TRBD1 (5 bases). This CDR3 spans 13 amino acids. Germline V lookup: CDR1 MGHRA, CDR2 YSYEKL. Between the trimmed V and J ends, which lost 0 bases and 9 bases, there was a span of 9 bases. The CDR3 sequence is CASSQDRDIEQFF. CDR3 DNA: TGCGCCAGCAGCCAAGACAGGGATATTGAGCAGTTCTTC.

The genes are TRBV7-9 and TRBJ2-6; 12 bases map to TRBD2. Germline CDR1 SEHNR, CDR2 FQNEAQ (reference sequence). V was pared by 10 bases and J by 1 base, with 8 bases of the junction left unmatched. CDR3 length: 17 amino acids. CDR3 sequence (DNA): TGTGCCAAATCTCCGACTAGCGGGAGTTCTGGGGCCAACGTCCTGACTTTC. Residues: CAKSPTSGSSGANVLTF. The entire variable domain, with the rest obtained from reference TRBV7-9 and TRBJ2-6, is as follows: DTGVSQNPRHKITKRGQNVTFRCDPISEHNRLYWYRQTLGQGPEFLTYFQNEAQLEKSRLLSDRFSAERPKGSFSTLEIQRTEQGDSAMYLCAKSPTSGSSGANVLTFGAGSRLTVL.

The V gene is TRBV30, the J gene TRBJ2-1; D not resolved. Germline CDR1 is GTSNPN and CDR2 is SVGIG (reference sequence). Trimming pared 2 bases from V and 8 bases from J, leaving 13 bases between. The CDR3 runs 13 residues. In DNA, the CDR3 is TGTGCCTGGAGTTTGACACCCCGGGATGAGCAGTTCTTC. Protein: CAWSLTPRDEQFF. Looking up the rest from reference TRBV30 and TRBJ2-1 gives the full variable domain: SQTIHQWPATLVQPVGSPLSLECTVEGTSNPNLYWYRQAAGRGLQLLFYSVGIGQISSEVPQNLSASRPQDRQFILSSKKLLLSDSGFYLCAWSLTPRDEQFFGPGTRLTVL.

This clone turned up a few times. The gene calls are TRBV28 and TRBJ2-7, with 8 nucleotides matching TRBD2. This CDR3 is built from 15 residues. Germline CDR1 reads MDHEN; CDR2 reads SYDVKM. Unmatched junction bases numbered 5, after V lost 3 bases and J lost 1 base. CDR3 bases: TGTGCCAGCAGTTTTTTTTCTAGCGGGTCCTACGAGCAGTACTTC. This sequence encodes CASSFFSSGSYEQYF.

CDR3 bases: TGTGCCAGCAGTCCGGGGACAGGTCACACAGATACGCAGTATTTT. Translating it yields CASSPGTGHTDTQYF. The chain joins TRBV6-5 to TRBJ2-3; 8 bases are a match to TRBD1. CDR3 length: 15 amino acids. Germline loops: CDR1 MNHEY, CDR2 SVGAGI. The J segment lost 2 bases and the V segment lost 5 bases, leaving 6 bases of the junction unmatched.

This rearrangement joins TRBV30 to TRBJ2-7, with 8 bases lining up with TRBD2. Per germline, CDR1 GTSNPN and CDR2 SVGIG (reference sequence). The junction had 21 bases not matched to a gene; V was cut back by 3 bases and J by 5 bases. The CDR3 is made up of 18 amino acids. The CDR3 bases are TGTGCCTGGAGCGGAGGAAGAGGCGGGACTAGGACGGAGAACGAGCAGTACTTC. Protein sequence: CAWSGGRGGTRTENEQYF.

This clone was seen just once. The V and J genes are TRBV2 and TRBJ2-1, with 7 positions matching TRBD2. The CDR3 runs 14 residues. The trim removed 9 bases at V and 7 bases at J, leaving 12 bases unmatched. CDR1 and CDR2 (germline): SNHLY, FYNNEI. The CDR3 DNA reads as TGTGCCAGTCTGGCTAGCGGACTTAATAATGAGCAGTTCTTC. The encoded protein is CASLASGLNNEQFF.

The chain links TRBV10-1 to TRBJ2-5; 7 bases fit TRBD2. The germline V gene has CDR1 WNHNN and CDR2 SYGVQD (reference sequence). The CDR3 sequence is 15 residues long. The ends lost 8 bases at V and 2 bases at J; junction bases unmatched: 11. The CDR3 coding sequence is TGCGCCAGCCAAGCGGGATTTTCCATTCAAGAGACCCAGTACTTC. Its protein product is CASQAGFSIQETQYF.

The chain uses TRBV6-5 and TRBJ1-2; 7 bases are shared with TRBD1. The CDR3 spans 14 residues. Germline values: CDR1 MNHEY, CDR2 SVGAGI. V gave up 4 bases and J gave up 5 bases; unmatched junction bases: 7. CDR3 bases: TGTGCCAGCAGTTGGGACAGACAATTTTATGGCTACACCTTC. Translating it yields CASSWDRQFYGYTF.

This clone turned up a few times. V gene TRBV12-2 combines with J gene TRBJ1-4. TRBV12-2 constitutes a pseudogene. The CDR3 runs to 18 residues. The CDR3, as DNA: TGTGCAAGTCGCTTAGGATACCGGGACCCAAATTTATGGGAAAAACTGTTTTTT. Protein sequence: CASRLGYRDPNLWEKLFF.

The chain links TRBV14 to TRBJ2-5; TRBD1 agrees at 7 bases. Germline V gene sequence: CDR1 SGHDN, CDR2 FVKESK. The CDR3 extends over 15 amino acids. V lost 4 bases and J lost 5; bases outside the gene matches: 10. The CDR3 coding sequence is TGTGCCAGCAGCCTAGACAGGGTCCAAAGGGAGACCCAGTACTTC. Its translation: CASSLDRVQRETQYF.